This paragraph covers one TCR beta chain sequence. Germline loops: CDR1 SGHTA, CDR2 FQGNSA. This CDR3 comprises 14 residues. V gave up 4 bases and J gave up 1 base, with 10 bases separating them. These data belong to a study of blood T cell repertoires in COVID-19. All recovered Cohort 3 donors got two negative PCRs, got clearance, or saw symptom resolution. The protocol was immunoSEQ multiplex PCR, while the TCRdb copy is restricted to in-frame clones and leaves out a portion. This sample has 200,000 to 250,000 clones; roughly 84% occur once, and the top ten carry 6.8%. This chain connects TRBV7-2 to TRBJ1-1; a possible D gene is TRBD1 (6 bases). The receptor was isolated from a middle-aged woman who had recovered from COVID-19. Sequencing was done on a sample of PBMCs or T cells enriched from blood (not recorded which). CDR3 nucleotides: TGTGCCAGCAGCTCCGACAGGTGGAACACTGAAGCTTTCTTT. Residues: CASSSDRWNTEAFF.